Presented here are 10 T cell receptor beta chains from one specimen sequenced in a study of CD8 T cells in Susac syndrome. The RNA, roughly 0.45 to 1 ug, was put through reverse transcription using random hexamers. TCRdb independently ran MiXCR on the immunoSEQ multiplex PCR reads; one entry per CDR3 protein. The profile covers 95,000 to 150,000 distinct CDR3 sequences, with 95% to 96% appearing a single time and roughly 0.14% taken by the ten largest. The sample taken for sequencing was CD4+ T cells from PBMCs. These receptor sequences come from a human donor with Susac syndrome.

The CDR3 DNA is TGTGCCAGCAGTTCACTGAGGGGAGATACGCAGTATTTT. Protein product: CASSSLRGDTQYF. The chain employs TRBV12-3 or TRBV12-4 and TRBJ2-3; possibly TRBD1 or TRBD2 for D (5 bases each). The CDR3 has 13 residues. The V end was cut by 4 bases, the J end by 5 bases, with 10 bases between.

V gene TRBV18 combines with J gene TRBJ1-2; the D is unclear. This CDR3 has 12 residues. Germline V gene sequence: CDR1 KGHSH, CDR2 LQKENI. V was trimmed by 1 base and J by 8 bases, leaving 8 bases between them. In DNA form, the CDR3 reads TGTGCCAGCTCACCACGAGTCTCCGGCTACACCTTC. Protein product: CASSPRVSGYTF.

This clonotype occurred once. The chain carries TRBV10-3 and TRBJ1-2; the match to TRBD1 covers 8 bases. Trimming removed 0 bases from V and 7 bases from J; junction bases left unmatched: 4. The CDR3 loop spans 14 amino acids. Germline V gives CDR1 ENHRY, CDR2 SYGVKD. CDR3 amino acids: CAISESDRAAGYTF. The CDR3 DNA reads TGTGCCATCAGTGAGTCGGACAGGGCCGCTGGCTACACCTTC.

In DNA form, the CDR3 reads TGTGCCAGCAGAGCTGAGATATCTAATGAAAAACTGTTTTTT. It codes for CASRAEISNEKLFF. The chain is built from TRBV12-3 or TRBV12-4 and TRBJ1-4; no clear D gene. The CDR3 extends over 14 amino acids. The ends were cut back, 6 bases at V and 3 bases at J, with 11 bases in the middle.

Of note for this clonotype: An end of the junction does not agree with germline; a read error may underlie this. This rearrangement joins TRBV11-2 to TRBJ2-3; TRBD2 aligns across 8 bases. Per germline, CDR1 SGHAT and CDR2 FQNNGV. The CDR3 is 14 residues long. The CDR3 protein is CASKRELEADTQYF. In DNA form, the CDR3 reads TGTGCTAGCAAGCGGGAGTTGGAGGCAGATACGCAGTATTTT.

This chain links TRBV29-1 with TRBJ1-3; D gene uncertain. CDR1 and CDR2 (germline): SQVTM, ANQGSEA. Trimming took off 5 bases at V and 2 bases at J, with 13 bases between the two ends. The CDR3 covers 14 residues. The CDR3 nucleotides read TGCAGCGTTCGCCTCGCGAACGCTGGAAACACCATATATTTT. The encoded protein is CSVRLANAGNTIYF.

This rearrangement joins TRBV29-1 to TRBJ1-2, with a tentative D call TRBD1 (5 bases). CDR1 is SQVTM, CDR2 ANQGSEA, per germline. V gave up 5 bases and J gave up 6 bases, with 22 bases separating them. The CDR3 is 15 residues long. The DNA for the CDR3 is TGCAGCGTTCTTTCCCCGGGTCCCCCGGGGGATGGCTACACCTTC. This codes for CSVLSPGPPGDGYTF.

This chain connects TRBV12-3 or TRBV12-4 to TRBJ1-5, with D perhaps matching TRBD1 (5 bases). Trimming shortened V by 8 bases and J by 0 bases, and 8 bases separated the two germline ends. The CDR3 is 13 amino acids. The CDR3 reads CASGTGSNQPQHF. CDR3 coding DNA: TGTGCCAGCGGGACTGGTAGCAATCAGCCCCAGCATTTT.

This rearrangement joins TRBV20-1 to TRBJ1-4; TRBD1 matches at 7 bases. J lost 7 bases, V lost 5 bases, and 13 bases had no gene match. Germline CDR1 is DFQATT and CDR2 is SNEGSKA (reference sequence). CDR3 length: 15 amino acids. CDR3 sequence: CSAQGAQGKGEKLFF. The DNA for the CDR3 is TGCAGTGCTCAAGGAGCACAGGGGAAGGGTGAAAAACTGTTTTTT.

The V call is TRBV11-1, the J call TRBJ2-5, with a possible D match to TRBD1 (5 bases). V was clipped by 3 bases and J by 3 bases, with 8 bases between them. Germline V gives CDR1 SGHAT, CDR2 FQDESV (reference sequence). This CDR3 comprises 13 residues. CDR3 in amino acids: CASSFRDKETQYF. The CDR3 region has the DNA TGTGCCAGCAGCTTCAGGGATAAAGAGACCCAGTACTTC.